The next 30 T cell receptor beta chains were all read from a single sample in a study of shared clonotypes between healthy human individuals. Repertoires were generated with immunoSEQ multiplex PCR, while TCRdb's copy carries only in-frame clones and drops some. The table includes about a million clones, about three quarters detected once. Sequencing used memory CD4+ T cells sorted from blood. Subset of the sample: CD45RA-negative fraction. Every receptor here comes from a young man in good health.

V and J are TRBV10-3 and TRBJ2-1, with D possibly TRBD1 on 5 matching bases. From germline, CDR1 is ENHRY and CDR2 SYGVKD. Trimming pared 3 bases from V and 4 bases from J, leaving 22 bases between. The CDR3 spans 18 residues. The CDR3 reads CAISDPPGAGPEYNEQFF. CDR3 coding DNA: TGTGCCATCAGTGACCCCCCTGGGGCAGGGCCGGAGTACAATGAGCAGTTCTTC.

V usage is TRBV4-2 and J usage is TRBJ1-4; the match to TRBD1 covers 8 bases. Germline lookup yields CDR1 LGHNA and CDR2 YNFKEQ. CDR3 length: 17 residues. V shed 5 bases and J 4 bases; nucleotides not matched to a gene: 12. CDR3 nucleotides: TGTGCCAGCAGCTTCAAGCCCCCGGGACAGGTTAATGAAAAACTGTTTTTT. It codes for CASSFKPPGQVNEKLFF.

The rearrangement joins TRBV6-5 to TRBJ2-2, with 11 bases that match TRBD2. J gave up 7 bases and V 2 bases, and 3 bases lay outside the gene matches. Germline CDR1 MNHEY, CDR2 SVGAGI. The CDR3 has 15 residues. The CDR3 DNA sequence: TGTGCCAGCAGTTACGGTAGCGGGAGGGGCGGGGAGCTGTTTTTT. Translation: CASSYGSGRGGELFF.

This clone has a single count. The rearrangement joins TRBV25-1 to TRBJ2-2, with D possibly being TRBD1 (5 bases). This CDR3 is built from 14 residues. Germline-derived CDR1 and CDR2 are MGHDK and SYGVNS. The germline V and J ends were trimmed by 4 bases and 4 bases, with 10 bases remaining between them. CDR3 coding DNA: TGTGCCAGCAGTGGCTCAGGGCCCACCGGGGAGCTGTTTTTT. Residues: CASSGSGPTGELFF.

This rearrangement joins TRBV30 to TRBJ1-3; D not resolved. CDR1 and CDR2 from the germline V gene are GTSNPN and SVGIG (reference sequence). Trimming took off 0 bases at V and 1 base at J, with 10 bases between the two ends. CDR3 length: 15 residues. As DNA, the CDR3 is TGTGCCTGGAGTGTACGGTCATTATCTGGAAACACCATATATTTT. Its protein is CAWSVRSLSGNTIYF.

The chain couples TRBV2 to TRBJ1-5, with D perhaps matching TRBD1 (6 bases). This CDR3 is 15 amino acids long. Germline CDR1 SNHLY, CDR2 FYNNEI. Trimming cost V 4 bases and J 3 bases, with 13 bases left between them. CDR3 loop: CASSGGGRSNQPQHF. In DNA form, the CDR3 reads TGTGCCAGCAGTGGTGGGGGCAGGTCCAATCAGCCCCAGCATTTT.

The gene calls are TRBV6-1 and TRBJ2-5; D is ambiguous. V was clipped by 7 bases and J by 1 base, with 10 bases between them. CDR1 and CDR2 from the germline V gene are MNHNS and SASEGT. The length of the CDR3 is 13 residues. CDR3 amino acids: CASTLVPQETQYF. CDR3 in DNA: TGTGCCAGCACACTCGTGCCCCAAGAGACCCAGTACTTC.

This chain connects TRBV11-1 to TRBJ2-5; weak D call: TRBD1 (8 bases). The DNA end favors TRBJ2-7, so the J call may be wrong. Germline assignment: CDR1 SGHAT and CDR2 FQDESV (reference sequence). This CDR3 spans 15 amino acids. Here the CDR3 reads CASSTGGAPHYEQYF. As DNA, the CDR3 is TGTGCCAGCAGTACAGGGGGGGCCCCTCACTACGAGCAGTACTTC.

The rearrangement uses TRBV14 and TRBJ2-7; D remains ambiguous. Deletions cut 2 bases from V and 5 bases from J, with 4 bases between. The CDR3 contains 11 residues. Germline values: CDR1 SGHDN, CDR2 FVKESK. The CDR3 protein is CASSQKDEQYF. The CDR3 DNA reads as TGTGCCAGCAGCCAAAAGGACGAGCAGTACTTC.

The chain links TRBV14 to TRBJ2-5; 8 nucleotides line up with TRBD1. CDR3 length equals 14 residues. Germline V gene sequence: CDR1 SGHDN, CDR2 FVKESK. V lost 2 bases and J lost 4; bases outside the gene matches: 3. CDR3 sequence: CASSQRTGRETQYF. CDR3 in DNA: TGTGCCAGCAGCCAAAGGACAGGGAGAGAGACCCAGTACTTC.

The V gene is TRBV30, the J gene TRBJ1-6; D gene uncertain. V lost 2 bases and J lost 7, with 3 bases in between. The CDR3 totals 11 residues. Germline values: CDR1 GTSNPN, CDR2 SVGIG (reference sequence). The CDR3 coding sequence is TGTGCCTGGAGTCGGAATTCACCCCTCCACTTT. It yields the protein CAWSRNSPLHF. The whole variable domain, filled in from reference TRBV30 and TRBJ1-6, reads SQTIHQWPATLVQPVGSPLSLECTVEGTSNPNLYWYRQAAGRGLQLLFYSVGIGQISSEVPQNLSASRPQDRQFILSSKKLLLSDSGFYLCAWSRNSPLHFGNGTRLTVT.

CDR3 nucleotides: TGCGCCAGCAGCTGGGGGGCTGATACGCAGTATTTT. It translates to CASSWGADTQYF. The genes are TRBV5-1 and TRBJ2-3; TRBD1 or TRBD2 may be the D gene (6 bases each). The CDR3 covers 12 residues. CDR1 is SGHRS, CDR2 YFSETQ, per germline. Trimming removed 3 bases from V and 6 bases from J, with 8 bases in between.

The J gene is TRBJ1-1, the V gene TRBV6-1; 10 positions match TRBD1. This CDR3 spans 13 amino acids. The junction had 2 bases not matched to a gene; V was cut back by 5 bases and J by 5 bases. CDR1 MNHNS and CDR2 SASEGT come from the germline V gene. The CDR3 reads CASSRTGGTEAFF. Written as DNA, the CDR3 is TGTGCCAGCAGTAGGACAGGGGGGACTGAAGCTTTCTTT.

The chain combines TRBV10-3 with TRBJ2-1; TRBD1 or TRBD2 may be the D gene (5 bases each). Between the trimmed V and J ends, which lost 7 bases and 7 bases, there was a span of 14 bases. This CDR3 has 13 amino acids. CDR1 and CDR2 (germline): ENHRY, SYGVKD. CDR3 nucleotides: TGTGCCATCACTCCGGGACCCCGAAATGAGCAGTTCTTC. Translating gives CAITPGPRNEQFF.

The CDR3 DNA is TGTGCCAGCAGCCTACCTGGGGGAGGGCGGGGATACGAGCAGTACTTC. It is translated as CASSLPGGGRGYEQYF. The genes are TRBV28 and TRBJ2-7, with 7 bases fitting TRBD2. Germline values: CDR1 MDHEN, CDR2 SYDVKM. The trim removed 6 bases at V and 4 bases at J, leaving 15 bases unmatched. The length of the CDR3 is 16 residues.

The V gene is TRBV7-2, the J gene TRBJ2-6; possibly TRBD2 for D (6 bases). V gave up 1 base and J gave up 4 bases, with 17 bases separating them. Germline CDR1 SGHTA, CDR2 FQGNSA. This CDR3 has 18 residues. DNA for the CDR3: TGTGCCAGCAGCTTAGAAGGCAGCGGGCGGGCCGGGGCCAACGTCCTGACTTTC. Translating gives CASSLEGSGRAGANVLTF.

The chain carries TRBV23-1 and TRBJ1-1, with unresolved D. TRBV23-1 is classed as an ORF, of uncertain function. This CDR3 region has 13 residues. The V gene lost 8 bases and the J gene lost 0 bases, with 10 bases spanning the gap. CDR3 amino acids: CASLLIMNTEAFF. In DNA form, the CDR3 reads TGCGCCAGCCTACTTATCATGAACACTGAAGCTTTCTTT.

This rearrangement joins TRBV18 to TRBJ1-5; no reliable D call. V lost 2 bases and J 2 bases, leaving 7 bases between the germline ends. The CDR3 is made up of 14 amino acids. Germline loops: CDR1 KGHSH, CDR2 LQKENI. The CDR3: CASSPGVGNQPQHF. For the CDR3, the DNA is TGTGCCAGCTCACCAGGGGTCGGCAATCAGCCCCAGCATTTT. The variable domain in full, completed from reference TRBV18 and TRBJ1-5, reads NAGVMQNPRHLVRRRGQEARLRCSPMKGHSHVYWYRQLPEEGLKFMVYLQKENIIDESGMPKERFSAEFPKEGPSILRIQQVVRGDSAAYFCASSPGVGNQPQHFGDGTRLSIL.

This clone was observed a single time. The gene calls are TRBV6-1 and TRBJ2-1, with TRBD1 identical over 9 bases. The CDR3 is 15 amino acids. V shed 6 bases and J 8 bases; nucleotides not matched to a gene: 11. Germline CDR1 is MNHNS and CDR2 is SASEGT. As DNA, the CDR3 is TGTGCCAGCAGATACACCGGGACAGGGAACGATGAGCAGTTCTTC. This translates into CASRYTGTGNDEQFF.

Concerning this clone: This specimen includes other DNA sequences encoding the same CDR3. The chain uses TRBV5-1 and TRBJ2-3; D is possibly TRBD2 (7 bases). Trimming took 0 bases from V and 4 from J, leaving 15 bases between them. The CDR3 runs to 16 residues. CDR1 and CDR2 from the germline V gene are SGHRS and YFSETQ. CDR3 nucleotide sequence: TGCGCCAGCAGCTTGGCCTTGGCGGGGGCCGCAGATACGCAGTATTTT. Translated: CASSLALAGAADTQYF. The whole variable domain, filled in from reference TRBV5-1 and TRBJ2-3, reads KAGVTQTPRYLIKTRGQQVTLSCSPISGHRSVSWYQQTPGQGLQFLFEYFSETQRNKGNFPGRFSGRQFSNSRSEMNVSTLELGDSALYLCASSLALAGAADTQYFGPGTRLTVL.

The chain couples TRBV6-6 to TRBJ1-1; D not certain. The CDR3 length is 14 residues. V was shortened by 0 bases and J by 0 bases, with 5 bases between the two germline ends. In germline, CDR1 is MNHNY, CDR2 SVGAGI (reference sequence). The CDR3 loop is CASSYSNLNTEAFF. CDR3 sequence (DNA): TGTGCCAGCAGTTACTCCAACCTGAACACTGAAGCTTTCTTT.

The rearrangement uses TRBV19 and TRBJ2-2; no reliable D call. Germline CDR1 reads LNHDA; CDR2 reads SQIVND (reference sequence). CDR3 length: 14 residues. V lost 3 bases to trimming and J lost 1 base, with 6 bases between them. The DNA for the CDR3 is TGTGCCAGTAGTATTGTTCTGAACACCGGGGAGCTGTTTTTT. Residues: CASSIVLNTGELFF.

This clone showed up just once. CDR3 DNA: TGTGCCAGCAGCTTAGAAGCCAACGACGAGCAGTACTTC. Protein: CASSLEANDEQYF. The rearrangement uses TRBV7-2 and TRBJ2-7; D is unresolved. The length of the CDR3 is 13 residues. V lost 1 base and J lost 5, with 9 bases in between. Germline CDR1 and CDR2: SGHTA and FQGNSA. The full variable domain, with the rest looked up from reference TRBV7-2 and TRBJ2-7, is GAGVSQSPSNKVTEKGKDVELRCDPISGHTALYWYRQSLGQGLEFLIYFQGNSAPDKSGLPSDRFSAERTGGSVSTLTIQRTQQEDSAVYLCASSLEANDEQYFGPGTRLTVT.

This clone appeared a single time. This same CDR3 is encoded by further DNA sequences in the sample. The J gene is TRBJ1-3, the V gene TRBV5-1; D is uncertain. This CDR3 has 14 amino acids. The V end was cut by 0 bases, the J end by 3 bases, with 7 bases between. The germline V gene has CDR1 SGHRS and CDR2 YFSETQ. CDR3 DNA sequence: TGCGCCAGCAGCTTGGAGGCGAGTGGAAACACCATATATTTT. This sequence encodes CASSLEASGNTIYF.

The rearrangement uses TRBV5-1 and TRBJ2-7, with 7 nucleotides matching TRBD2. In germline, CDR1 is SGHRS, CDR2 YFSETQ. The V segment lost 3 bases and the J segment 0 bases; nucleotides outside the gene matches: 6. The CDR3 covers 15 residues. CDR3 sequence reads: CASSSGGRNSYEQYF. The CDR3 DNA is TGCGCCAGCAGCTCGGGGGGACGAAACTCCTACGAGCAGTACTTC.

This clone was found a few times. The CDR3 DNA is TGTGCCAGCAGCGTAGCTACGGGACTAGCGGGAAGAAAGGGGACCGGGGAGCTGTTTTTT. Encoded protein: CASSVATGLAGRKGTGELFF. The chain uses TRBV9 and TRBJ2-2; 13 positions match TRBD2. CDR1 and CDR2 from the germline V gene are SGDLS and YYNGEE. Trimming cost V 0 bases and J 5 bases; bases outside gene matches: 13. The CDR3 totals 20 residues.

A single count supports this clone. The J gene is TRBJ1-4, the V gene TRBV7-9, with TRBD1 identical over 9 bases. Germline lookup yields CDR1 SEHNR and CDR2 FQNEAQ (reference sequence). V lost 6 bases, J lost 7 bases, and 6 bases stayed unmatched. This CDR3 is 14 amino acids long. The DNA for the CDR3 is TGTGCCAGCAGACGACAGGGGGGAGGTGAAAAACTGTTTTTT. Its protein product is CASRRQGGGEKLFF.

The genes are TRBV5-6 and TRBJ2-7, with 8 nucleotides matching TRBD2. Trimming took 4 bases from V and 0 from J; bases not matched to a gene: 6. The CDR3 contains 15 residues. The germline V gene encodes CDR1 SGHDT and CDR2 YYEEEE. CDR3 sequence reads: CASSRPGGDSYEQYF. In DNA, the CDR3 is TGTGCCAGCAGCCGGCCCGGGGGGGACTCCTACGAGCAGTACTTC.

The genes are TRBV7-6 and TRBJ2-5; 10 bases fit TRBD1. The CDR3 extends over 16 amino acids. Germline V gene data show CDR1 as SGHVS and CDR2 as FNYEAQ. V gave up 1 base and J gave up 4 bases; unmatched junction bases: 6. The DNA of the CDR3 is TGTGCCAGCAGCTTAGAGACAGGGGGCGCGGTAGAGACCCAGTACTTC. Its protein is CASSLETGGAVETQYF.

The V call is TRBV27, the J call TRBJ2-7, with D unresolved. Per the germline V gene, CDR1 is MNHEY and CDR2 is SMNVEV (reference sequence). This CDR3 region has 17 residues. The V end lost 4 bases, the J end lost 3 bases, and 22 bases lay between the germline ends. CDR3 nucleotide sequence: TGTGCCAGCAGTTCCTCCTTGCCGGGCCGGGCACACTACGAGCAGTACTTC. Protein product: CASSSSLPGRAHYEQYF.